Sequencing of this T cell receptor beta chain was carried out in a study of cytomegalovirus exposure and HLA in healthy donors. The PCR had 60 Vbeta and 13 Jbeta primers. Measured with immunoSEQ multiplex PCR; TCRdb has only the in-frame clones, and not every one. The repertoire holds around 99,000 clones, with around 70% as singletons. Study-level findings and limits: HLA allele associations emerged for fewer than 20,000 TCR beta sequences in a later analysis, at 0.05 false discovery rate.

About this clone: Its antigen is currently unknown.

V gave up 2 bases and J gave up 8 bases, with 6 bases separating them. Germline V gene lookup returns CDR1 MNHNS and CDR2 SASEGT. The CDR3 has 11 amino acids. The clonotype was recovered from a woman in her seventies in good health and CMV-seropositive. The sequenced material came from PBMCs. The gene calls are TRBV6-1 and TRBJ1-2; D unclear. The CDR3: CASSELGGYTF. Here the CDR3 DNA reads TGTGCCAGCAGTGAACTGGGCGGCTACACCTTC.